The next 6 T cell receptor beta chains were all read from a single sample in a study of blood T cell repertoires in COVID-19. Sequencing was performed with immunoSEQ multiplex PCR; in TCRdb, only in-frame clones are kept and a portion is missing. Of 200,000 to 300,000 clones in the sample, about 88% were seen once. Material: peripheral blood. The receptors were gathered from a man aged 60-69 years who had recovered from COVID-19.

V usage is TRBV6-6 and J usage is TRBJ1-2; no definite D call. The CDR3 has 14 amino acids. Germline V gene sequence: CDR1 MNHNY, CDR2 SVGAGI (reference sequence). V was pared by 8 bases and J by 5 bases, with 18 bases between. The CDR3: CASYIEDFGYGYTF. The CDR3, as DNA: TGTGCCAGCTACATAGAGGACTTTGGGTATGGCTACACCTTC.

This chain uses TRBV11-2 with TRBJ1-1; D gene unclear. This CDR3 comprises 11 residues. Deletions cut 6 bases from V and 6 bases from J, with 8 bases between. Germline V gene sequence: CDR1 SGHAT, CDR2 FQNNGV. The DNA of the CDR3 is TGTGCCAGCAGGTATGGCCCTGAAGCTTTCTTT. Residues: CASRYGPEAFF.

The V call is TRBV19, the J call TRBJ1-1; TRBD1 matches at 8 bases. V lost 6 bases, J lost 10 bases, and 16 bases stayed unmatched. The CDR3 has 15 residues. CDR1 is LNHDA and CDR2 is SQIVND in the germline V gene (reference sequence). The CDR3 spells CASSPRQGPPWVAFF. The CDR3 DNA is TGTGCCAGTAGCCCGAGACAGGGGCCCCCCTGGGTAGCTTTCTTT. Drawing the rest from reference TRBV19 and TRBJ1-1, the complete variable domain is DGGITQSPKYLFRKEGQNVTLSCEQNLNHDAMYWYRQDPGQGLRLIYYSQIVNDFQKGDIAEGYSVSREKKESFPLTVTSAQKNPTAFYLCASSPRQGPPWVAFFGQGTRLTVV.

The chain carries TRBV9 and TRBJ2-1, with TRBD2 identical over 9 bases. Germline assignment: CDR1 SGDLS and CDR2 YYNGEE. The CDR3 spans 15 residues. The ends lost 5 bases at V and 3 bases at J; junction bases unmatched: 6. In nucleotides, the CDR3 is TGTGCCAGCAGTTATGGGCGGGGGGGCTACAATGAGCAGTTCTTC. This sequence encodes CASSYGRGGYNEQFF.

V is TRBV2 and J is TRBJ1-5; D is perhaps TRBD1 (6 bases). This CDR3 is built from 14 residues. V was pared by 2 bases and J by 5 bases, with 10 bases between. The V gene's germline CDR1 is SNHLY and CDR2 FYNNEI. The CDR3, as DNA: TGTGCCAGCAGTGAAAACAGGGTGGATCAGCCCCAGCATTTT. Its protein product is CASSENRVDQPQHF.

The chain couples TRBV19 to TRBJ2-5; the match to TRBD1 covers 8 bases. Germline CDR1 is LNHDA and CDR2 is SQIVND (reference sequence). The CDR3 is 14 amino acids. Trimming removed 3 bases from V and 4 bases from J; junction bases left unmatched: 4. The CDR3 nucleotides are TGTGCCAGTAGTATTAGAACAGGGGGAGAGACCCAGTACTTC. The encoded protein is CASSIRTGGETQYF. Looking up the rest from reference TRBV19 and TRBJ2-5 gives the full variable domain: DGGITQSPKYLFRKEGQNVTLSCEQNLNHDAMYWYRQDPGQGLRLIYYSQIVNDFQKGDIAEGYSVSREKKESFPLTVTSAQKNPTAFYLCASSIRTGGETQYFGPGTRLLVL.